This TCR beta chain was captured in a study of neurological immune-mediated disorders. The study's findings and limits: Phylogenetic grouping assigned the repertoires of 18 of 34 multiple sclerosis patients to a single related-CDR3 cluster, representing a possible signature.

Each CDR3 protein is one row after TCRdb ran MiXCR on the 5' RACE reads. Seen here are tens of thousands of distinct CDR3 sequences, over 3.5% observed once, and the top ten hold roughly 2%. The sorted libraries took some 920,000 CD4+ or CD8+ T cells. This clonotype was recorded at least ten times. Its antigen remains unknown. Per germline, CDR1 LGHDT and CDR2 YNNKEL (reference sequence). This CDR3 region has 21 residues. V was trimmed by 1 base and J by 0 bases, leaving 25 bases between them. The TCR originated in a woman between 40 and 50 years old with multiple sclerosis. V gene TRBV3-1 combines with J gene TRBJ1-5; no firm D call. Specimen: CD4+ T cells from blood. The CDR3 DNA sequence: TGTGCCAGCAGCCAAGGGCTTAGTATTGGACGGGGAGGTAGTAGCAATCAGCCCCAGCATTTT. It translates to CASSQGLSIGRGGSSNQPQHF.